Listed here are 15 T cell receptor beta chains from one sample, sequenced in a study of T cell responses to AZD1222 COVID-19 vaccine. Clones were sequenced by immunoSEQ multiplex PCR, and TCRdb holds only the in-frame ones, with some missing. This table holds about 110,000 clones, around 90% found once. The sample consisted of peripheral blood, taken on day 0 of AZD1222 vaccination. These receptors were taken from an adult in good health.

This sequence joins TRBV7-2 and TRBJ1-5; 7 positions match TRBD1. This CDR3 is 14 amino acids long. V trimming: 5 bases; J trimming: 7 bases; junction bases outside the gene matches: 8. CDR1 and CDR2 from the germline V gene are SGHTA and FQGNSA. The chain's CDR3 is CASSQRQGRQPQHF. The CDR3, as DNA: TGTGCCAGCAGCCAGCGACAGGGCAGGCAGCCCCAGCATTTT.

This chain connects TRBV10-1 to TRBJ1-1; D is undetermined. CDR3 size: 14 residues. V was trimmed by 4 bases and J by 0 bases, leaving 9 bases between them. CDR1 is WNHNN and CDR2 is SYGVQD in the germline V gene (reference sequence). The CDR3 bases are TGCGCCAGCAGTGGACCGGGGATGAACACTGAAGCTTTCTTT. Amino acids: CASSGPGMNTEAFF.

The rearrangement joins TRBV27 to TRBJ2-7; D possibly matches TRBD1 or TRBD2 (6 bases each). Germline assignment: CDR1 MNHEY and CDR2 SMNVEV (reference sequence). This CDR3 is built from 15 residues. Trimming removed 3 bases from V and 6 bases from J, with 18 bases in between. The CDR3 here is CASSFEGGGSGEQYF. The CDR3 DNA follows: TGTGCCAGCAGTTTCGAGGGGGGAGGAAGTGGCGAGCAGTACTTC.

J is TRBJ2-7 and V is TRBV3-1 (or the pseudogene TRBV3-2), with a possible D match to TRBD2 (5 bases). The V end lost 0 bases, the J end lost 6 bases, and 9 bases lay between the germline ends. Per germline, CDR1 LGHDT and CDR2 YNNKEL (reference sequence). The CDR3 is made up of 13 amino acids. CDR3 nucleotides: TGTGCCAGCAGCCAAGAGGGTCGGGGCGAGCAGTACTTC. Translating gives CASSQEGRGEQYF.

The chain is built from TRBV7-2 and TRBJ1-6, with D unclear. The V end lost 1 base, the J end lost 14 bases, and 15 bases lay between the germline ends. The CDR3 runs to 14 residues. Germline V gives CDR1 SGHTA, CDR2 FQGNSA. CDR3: CASSLERAVQTLHF. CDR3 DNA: TGTGCCAGCAGCTTAGAAAGAGCGGTTCAAACCCTCCACTTT.

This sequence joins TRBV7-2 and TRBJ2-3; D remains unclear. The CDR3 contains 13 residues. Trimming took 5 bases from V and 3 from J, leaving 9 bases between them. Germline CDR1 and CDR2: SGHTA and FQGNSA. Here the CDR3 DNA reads TGTGCCAGCAGCCCCAGACTTACAGATACGCAGTATTTT. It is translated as CASSPRLTDTQYF.

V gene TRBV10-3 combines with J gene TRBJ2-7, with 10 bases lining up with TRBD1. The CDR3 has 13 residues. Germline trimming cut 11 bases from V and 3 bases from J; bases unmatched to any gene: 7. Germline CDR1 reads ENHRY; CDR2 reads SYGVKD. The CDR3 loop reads CAAGTGVLYEQYF. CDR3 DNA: TGTGCCGCCGGGACAGGGGTCCTCTACGAGCAGTACTTC.

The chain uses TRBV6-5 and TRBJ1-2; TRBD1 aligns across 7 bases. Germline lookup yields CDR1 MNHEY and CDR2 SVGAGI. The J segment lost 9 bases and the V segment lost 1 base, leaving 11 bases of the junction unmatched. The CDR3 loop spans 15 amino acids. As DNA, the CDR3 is TGTGCCAGCAGTTACTGGTTACAGGGGCCCCCCAGCTACACCTTC. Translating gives CASSYWLQGPPSYTF.

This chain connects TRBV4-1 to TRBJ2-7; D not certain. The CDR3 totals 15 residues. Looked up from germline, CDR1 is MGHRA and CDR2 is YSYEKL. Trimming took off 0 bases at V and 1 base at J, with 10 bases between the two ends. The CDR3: CASSQDNLGSYEQYF. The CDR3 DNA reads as TGCGCCAGCAGCCAAGATAACCTCGGGTCCTACGAGCAGTACTTC.

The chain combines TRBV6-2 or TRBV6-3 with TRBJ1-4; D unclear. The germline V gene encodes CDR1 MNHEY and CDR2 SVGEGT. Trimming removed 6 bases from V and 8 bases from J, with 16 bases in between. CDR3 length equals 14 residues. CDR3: CASSPASGTEKLFF. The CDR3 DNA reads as TGTGCCAGCAGCCCCGCTAGCGGAACCGAAAAACTGTTTTTT.

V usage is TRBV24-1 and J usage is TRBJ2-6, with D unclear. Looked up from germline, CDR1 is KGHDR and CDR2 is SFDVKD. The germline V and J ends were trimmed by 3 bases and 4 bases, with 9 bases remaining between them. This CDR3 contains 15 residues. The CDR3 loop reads CATSDAASGANVLTF. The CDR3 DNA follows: TGTGCCACCAGTGATGCCGCCTCGGGGGCCAACGTCCTGACTTTC.

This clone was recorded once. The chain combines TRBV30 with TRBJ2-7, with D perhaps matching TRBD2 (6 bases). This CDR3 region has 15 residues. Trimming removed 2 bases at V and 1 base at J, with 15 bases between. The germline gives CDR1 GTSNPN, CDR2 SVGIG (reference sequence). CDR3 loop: CAWSSRTTRSYEQYF. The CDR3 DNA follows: TGTGCCTGGAGTTCTCGGACTACCCGATCCTACGAGCAGTACTTC.

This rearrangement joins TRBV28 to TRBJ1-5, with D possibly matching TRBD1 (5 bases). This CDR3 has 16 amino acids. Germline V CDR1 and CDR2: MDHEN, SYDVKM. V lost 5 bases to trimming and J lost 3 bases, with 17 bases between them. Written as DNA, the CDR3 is TGTGCCAGCAGTGGTTACCGGGACGCCTCCAATCAGCCCCAGCATTTT. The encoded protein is CASSGYRDASNQPQHF. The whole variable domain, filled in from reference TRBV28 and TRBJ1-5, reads DVKVTQSSRYLVKRTGEKVFLECVQDMDHENMFWYRQDPGLGLRLIYFSYDVKMKEKGDIPEGYSVSREKKERFSLILESASTNQTSMYLCASSGYRDASNQPQHFGDGTRLSIL.

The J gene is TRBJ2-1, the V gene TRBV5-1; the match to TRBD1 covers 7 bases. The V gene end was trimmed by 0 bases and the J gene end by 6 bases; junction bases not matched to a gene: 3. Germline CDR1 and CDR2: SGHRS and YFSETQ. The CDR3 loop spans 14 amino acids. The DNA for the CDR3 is TGCGCCAGCAGCTTGGGACAGGGACCCAATGAGCAGTTCTTC. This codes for CASSLGQGPNEQFF.

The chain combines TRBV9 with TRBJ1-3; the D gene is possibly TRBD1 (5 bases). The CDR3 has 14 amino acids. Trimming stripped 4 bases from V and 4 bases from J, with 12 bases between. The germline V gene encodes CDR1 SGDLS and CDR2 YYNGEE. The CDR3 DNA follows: TGTGCCAGCAGCCTAGAAGCAGGGGGAAACACCATATATTTT. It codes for CASSLEAGGNTIYF.